This TCR beta chain stems from a study of cytomegalovirus exposure and HLA in healthy donors. The PCR made use of 60 Vbeta and 13 Jbeta primers. This table comes from immunoSEQ multiplex PCR, and its TCRdb copy is limited to in-frame clones, with some not included. Found here are around 130,000 clones, about 8.6% of them singletons; the top ten hold less than 6.5%. Concerning this clone itself: The antigen is undetermined.

Study observations and caveats: It was reported that TCR beta sequences correctly inferred the HLA-A and HLA-B alleles for most subjects.

Sequenced material: PBMCs. This sequence was found in a woman between 40 and 55 years old in good health and CMV-seropositive.

The CDR3 DNA follows: TGTGCCTGGAGAGGGGGACAGGGGCCCAACTACGAGCAGTACTTC. Its protein is CAWRGGQGPNYEQYF. The rearrangement joins TRBV30 to TRBJ2-7; 10 bases align to TRBD1. Germline CDR1 is GTSNPN and CDR2 is SVGIG (reference sequence). J was trimmed by 3 bases and V by 3 bases; bases with no gene match: 8. CDR3 size: 15 residues.